This T cell receptor (beta chain) was recovered during a study of cytomegalovirus exposure and HLA in healthy donors. Concerning this clone: The antigen is unknown.

V gave up 2 bases and J gave up 3 bases; unmatched junction bases: 1. CDR3 length: 14 amino acids. CDR1 is SGHNT, CDR2 YENEEA, per germline. Whole-study results and caveats: Three CMV-associated chains proved CMV antigen-specific in vitro. Both high specificity and high sensitivity reportedly marked the classifier's diagnosis of cytomegalovirus status.

The data were produced by immunoSEQ multiplex PCR, yet TCRdb's version contains in-frame clones alone and is incomplete. This repertoire shows 90,000 to 130,000 clones, approximately 94% found once; its top ten account for under 0.75%. The chain combines TRBV11-3 with TRBJ2-1; 7 bases align to TRBD2. Sample: PBMCs. The receptor was isolated from a woman aged 18 to 35 in good health and CMV-seronegative. CDR3 DNA sequence: TGTGCCAGCAGCTTAACGGGGGGCTACAATGAGCAGTTCTTC. Its protein is CASSLTGGYNEQFF.